This TCR beta chain was profiled in a study of regulatory T cells in long-lasting Graves disease. Time point here: persistent/refractory GD, antithyroid drugs over 5 years with positive TRAb. Extracted RNA from PBMCs served as the source of the TCR library. An endocrinology unit in Xi'an, China, supplied the patients. Germline V lookup: CDR1 MDHEN, CDR2 SYDVKM. The CDR3 has 12 amino acids. V was pared by 4 bases and J by 3 bases, with 7 bases between. The authors built TCR beta libraries using iRepertoire HTBI primers and Arm-PCR of CDR3 regions. TCRdb reanalysed the multiplex PCR reads using MiXCR and keeps one entry per CDR3 protein. Of some 340,000 distinct CDR3 sequences listed, around 23% are singletons. This clonotype was picked up many times.

This specimen was peripheral blood mononuclear cells (PBMCs), taken when the disease was refractory, from a patient treated with antithyroid drugs. This TCR derives from a middle-aged woman with Graves disease. This rearrangement joins TRBV28 to TRBJ2-7; D uncertain. The chain's CDR3 is CASSSQVYEQYF. The DNA of the CDR3 is TGTGCCAGCAGTTCCCAAGTCTACGAGCAGTACTTC.